Presented here are 27 T cell receptor beta chains from one specimen sequenced in a study of blood T cell repertoires in COVID-19. Profiling relied on immunoSEQ multiplex PCR, and the TCRdb table lists in-frame clones only, not all of them. Of 99,000 or so clones in the sample, roughly 82% were seen once. Sequences were obtained from peripheral blood. All receptors derive from a man aged 55 to 70 with acute or convalescent COVID-19.

The chain employs TRBV30 and TRBJ2-6, with 7 positions matching TRBD1. V lost 2 bases, J lost 3 bases, and 7 bases stayed unmatched. CDR1 is GTSNPN and CDR2 is SVGIG in the germline V gene (reference sequence). The CDR3 contains 16 residues. The CDR3 nucleotides are TGTGCCTGGAGTACGAAGGGGGCAGGTGGGGCCAACGTCCTGACTTTC. This translates into CAWSTKGAGGANVLTF.

The chain has TRBV18 and TRBJ1-2; possibly TRBD1 for D (5 bases). This CDR3 has 15 residues. Trimming pared 3 bases from V and 2 bases from J, leaving 13 bases between. Germline assignment: CDR1 KGHSH and CDR2 LQKENI. The CDR3 is CASSPTTTANYGYTF. The CDR3 DNA reads TGTGCCAGCTCACCTACGACGACAGCGAACTATGGCTACACCTTC.

The V and J genes are TRBV27 and TRBJ1-1; perhaps TRBD1 as D (5 bases). The CDR3 totals 15 residues. The germline CDR1 and CDR2 sequences are MNHEY and SMNVEV (reference sequence). Trimming cost V 5 bases and J 5 bases, with 18 bases left between them. DNA of the CDR3: TGTGCCAGCAGTAAACCCACGAGGGGAGGAACTGAAGCTTTCTTT. Translating gives CASSKPTRGGTEAFF.

The V gene is TRBV10-3, the J gene TRBJ1-5, with D possibly TRBD1 on 5 matching bases. V shed 1 base and J shed 6 bases, with 28 bases lying between them. Germline CDR1 is ENHRY and CDR2 is SYGVKD. The CDR3 spans 20 residues. CDR3 nucleotides: TGTGCCATCAGTGAGTTTGGGATGAGGCAGGGAAAGGCTTGGGGTCAGCCCCAGCATTTT. Protein sequence: CAISEFGMRQGKAWGQPQHF.

The chain has TRBV15 and TRBJ2-1; 7 bases are shared with TRBD1. Looked up from germline, CDR1 is LNHNV and CDR2 is YYDKDF (reference sequence). The CDR3 contains 13 residues. Trimming removed 5 bases from V and 8 bases from J; junction bases left unmatched: 6. CDR3 sequence reads: CATSDTGVDEQFF. The CDR3 DNA is TGTGCCACCAGCGACACAGGGGTGGATGAGCAGTTCTTC.

This clone was seen a few times. The V call is TRBV5-4, the J call TRBJ1-3; D is unresolved. Germline V gene lookup returns CDR1 SGHNT and CDR2 YYREEE (reference sequence). The CDR3 sequence is 13 residues long. The V end lost 9 bases, the J end lost 0 bases, and 10 bases lay between the germline ends. In DNA, the CDR3 is TGTGCCACGGAAGGGAGCTCTGGAAACACCATATATTTT. Its protein is CATEGSSGNTIYF.

This chain connects TRBV3-1 (or the pseudogene TRBV3-2) to TRBJ1-2; 10 bases fit TRBD1. CDR1 LGHDT and CDR2 YNNKEL come from the germline V gene (reference sequence). This CDR3 is 14 amino acids long. The V and J ends lost 6 bases and 9 bases, in that order; junction bases with no gene match: 10. Written as DNA, the CDR3 is TGTGCCAGCAGACACCAAGACAGGGGGCATAGCTACACCTTC. Protein product: CASRHQDRGHSYTF.

The chain's CDR3 is CATRPGTLYNEQFF. In DNA form, the CDR3 reads TGTGCCACCAGACCCGGGACTCTCTACAATGAGCAGTTCTTC. This rearrangement joins TRBV15 to TRBJ2-1; weak D call: TRBD2 (6 bases). The V and J ends lost 6 bases and 3 bases respectively, with 12 bases between them. The germline CDR1 and CDR2 sequences are LNHNV and YYDKDF (reference sequence). This CDR3 has 14 residues. The variable domain in full, with the rest retrieved from reference TRBV15 and TRBJ2-1, is DAMVIQNPRYQVTQFGKPVTLSCSQTLNHNVMYWYQQKSSQAPKLLFHYYDKDFNNEADTPDNFQSRRPNTSFCFLDIRSPGLGDTAMYLCATRPGTLYNEQFFGPGTRLTVL.

The chain couples TRBV19 to TRBJ1-6; 8 bases align to TRBD1. V lost 9 bases and J lost 9; bases outside the gene matches: 16. Germline V CDR1 and CDR2: LNHDA, SQIVND (reference sequence). The CDR3 is made up of 16 amino acids. DNA of the CDR3: TGTGCCAGCCAGGGGCAGACCGGGACAGGTGGTTCACCCCTCCACTTT. It yields the protein CASQGQTGTGGSPLHF.

This chain joins TRBV19 and TRBJ1-6; D call uncertain. Looked up from germline, CDR1 is LNHDA and CDR2 is SQIVND (reference sequence). V was pared by 3 bases and J by 0 bases, with 6 bases between. The CDR3 is made up of 15 amino acids. The DNA for the CDR3 is TGTGCCAGTAGTATCGGGAGCTCCTATAATTCACCCCTCCACTTT. Protein: CASSIGSSYNSPLHF.

This clone was counted a single time. The chain links TRBV11-2 to TRBJ2-5; possible D gene TRBD1, 5 bases. CDR3 size: 13 residues. Between the trimmed V and J ends, which lost 5 bases and 2 bases, there was a span of 9 bases. Germline loops: CDR1 SGHAT, CDR2 FQNNGV. DNA for the CDR3: TGTGCCAGCAGCCGACAGCCTCAAGAGACCCAGTACTTC. It codes for CASSRQPQETQYF.

The chain couples TRBV30 to TRBJ1-5, with a tentative D call TRBD1 (6 bases). The CDR3 length is 14 residues. V was cut by 6 bases and J by 2 bases, with 14 bases left in between. Germline V gene sequence: CDR1 GTSNPN, CDR2 SVGIG (reference sequence). The CDR3 nucleotides read TGTGCCTGCCAAACAGGGAATGGCAATCAGCCCCAGCATTTT. It encodes CACQTGNGNQPQHF. The full variable domain, its missing parts supplied by reference TRBV30 and TRBJ1-5, is SQTIHQWPATLVQPVGSPLSLECTVEGTSNPNLYWYRQAAGRGLQLLFYSVGIGQISSEVPQNLSASRPQDRQFILSSKKLLLSDSGFYLCACQTGNGNQPQHFGDGTRLSIL.

This chain connects TRBV6-5 to TRBJ1-2; TRBD1 agrees at 9 bases. The J segment lost 3 bases and the V segment lost 6 bases, leaving 5 bases of the junction unmatched. CDR1 and CDR2 from the germline V gene are MNHEY and SVGAGI. The CDR3 runs 14 residues. CDR3: CASRDRGLDYGYTF. DNA for the CDR3: TGTGCCAGCAGGGACAGGGGCTTGGACTATGGCTACACCTTC.

This chain links TRBV9 with TRBJ2-1, with D perhaps matching TRBD2 (6 bases). The germline V gene encodes CDR1 SGDLS and CDR2 YYNGEE. The CDR3 runs 13 residues. Trimming pared 0 bases from V and 6 bases from J, leaving 7 bases between. The DNA of the CDR3 is TGTGCCAGCAGCGTAGGTAGCGGCAATGAGCAGTTCTTC. Its translation is CASSVGSGNEQFF.

This clone has only a few counts. Here the CDR3 reads CATSDPGEYQETQYF. CDR3 DNA sequence: TGTGCCACCAGTGACCCGGGAGAGTACCAAGAGACCCAGTACTTC. This chain connects TRBV24-1 to TRBJ2-5; tentative D call: TRBD2 (6 bases). Per germline, CDR1 KGHDR and CDR2 SFDVKD. Between the trimmed V and J ends, which lost 4 bases and 0 bases, there was a span of 11 bases. The CDR3 is made up of 15 amino acids.

The genes are TRBV2 and TRBJ2-1, with TRBD1 identical over 9 bases. V dropped 0 bases and J dropped 7; count of bases not matched to a gene: 4. CDR3 length equals 15 residues. Germline-derived CDR1 and CDR2 are SNHLY and FYNNEI. DNA for the CDR3: TGTGCCAGCAGTGAAGCAGGGACAGGGAGAAATGAGCAGTTCTTC. Amino acids: CASSEAGTGRNEQFF.

The genes are TRBV6-5 and TRBJ2-2; D possibly corresponds to TRBD2 (6 bases). This CDR3 has 15 residues. V shed 4 bases and J shed 1 base, with 10 bases lying between them. Germline V gene sequence: CDR1 MNHEY, CDR2 SVGAGI. The CDR3 loop is CASSFGGMNTGELFF. The CDR3, as DNA: TGTGCCAGCAGTTTCGGGGGAATGAACACCGGGGAGCTGTTTTTT.

The rearrangement joins TRBV30 to TRBJ2-3; D is possibly TRBD2 (6 bases). This CDR3 has 16 amino acids. From germline, CDR1 is GTSNPN and CDR2 SVGIG (reference sequence). Deletions cut 0 bases from V and 2 bases from J, with 15 bases between. CDR3 loop: CAWSVQWGVTTDTQYF. The CDR3 DNA sequence: TGTGCCTGGAGTGTACAGTGGGGGGTAACCACAGATACGCAGTATTTT.

This clone was recorded only once. V is TRBV19 and J is TRBJ2-2; 8 positions agree with TRBD2. CDR1 and CDR2 from the germline V gene are LNHDA and SQIVND (reference sequence). The CDR3 runs to 15 residues. Germline trimming cut 5 bases from V and 3 bases from J; bases unmatched to any gene: 5. Written as DNA, the CDR3 is TGTGCCAGTAGTTTGGCGGGAGGCTACACCGGGGAGCTGTTTTTT. Protein: CASSLAGGYTGELFF. The entire variable domain, with the rest obtained from reference TRBV19 and TRBJ2-2, is as follows: DGGITQSPKYLFRKEGQNVTLSCEQNLNHDAMYWYRQDPGQGLRLIYYSQIVNDFQKGDIAEGYSVSREKKESFPLTVTSAQKNPTAFYLCASSLAGGYTGELFFGEGSRLTVL.

The chain carries TRBV7-9 and TRBJ1-5; the D is unclear. V lost 1 base to trimming and J lost 3 bases, with 10 bases between them. Germline CDR1 SEHNR, CDR2 FQNEAQ (reference sequence). The CDR3 runs 15 residues. CDR3 region: CASSLGFSVNQPQHF. In DNA form, the CDR3 reads TGTGCCAGCAGCTTAGGGTTCTCAGTCAATCAGCCCCAGCATTTT. The variable domain in full, with the rest retrieved from reference TRBV7-9 and TRBJ1-5, is DTGVSQNPRHKITKRGQNVTFRCDPISEHNRLYWYRQTLGQGPEFLTYFQNEAQLEKSRLLSDRFSAERPKGSFSTLEIQRTEQGDSAMYLCASSLGFSVNQPQHFGDGTRLSIL.

This sequence joins TRBV5-1 and TRBJ2-3; D uncertain. This CDR3 has 17 residues. The germline V gene has CDR1 SGHRS and CDR2 YFSETQ. Between the trimmed V and J ends, which lost 4 bases and 1 base, there was a span of 19 bases. The CDR3 region has the DNA TGCGCCAGCAGCAGCCCCGTGGGTAGCACGGGCACAGATACGCAGTATTTT. Its protein is CASSSPVGSTGTDTQYF.

This clone came up a few times. The chain employs TRBV2 and TRBJ1-6; D is ambiguous. The CDR3 runs to 14 residues. Germline CDR1 reads SNHLY; CDR2 reads FYNNEI. The germline V and J ends were trimmed by 3 bases and 9 bases, with 12 bases remaining between them. The CDR3 here is CASSDGGFPSPLHF. CDR3 nucleotide sequence: TGTGCCAGCAGTGATGGAGGTTTCCCTTCACCCCTCCACTTT.

The chain recombines TRBV5-1 with TRBJ2-1, with 9 bases that match TRBD1. There are 17 residues in the CDR3. Trimming removed 4 bases from V and 3 bases from J; junction bases left unmatched: 11. Germline values: CDR1 SGHRS, CDR2 YFSETQ. CDR3 bases: TGCGCCAGCAGCCTTACGACCGGGACAGGGAGCTACAATGAGCAGTTCTTC. It is translated as CASSLTTGTGSYNEQFF.

CDR3 protein: CASSLAGYYEQYF. Written as DNA, the CDR3 is TGTGCCAGCAGCTTAGCAGGGTACTACGAGCAGTACTTC. This rearrangement joins TRBV11-2 to TRBJ2-7; possibly TRBD1 for D (5 bases). The V gene's germline CDR1 is SGHAT and CDR2 FQNNGV. V dropped 1 base and J dropped 3 bases, with 7 bases sitting between them. This CDR3 spans 13 amino acids. The full variable domain, its missing parts supplied by reference TRBV11-2 and TRBJ2-7, is EAGVAQSPRYKIIEKRQSVAFWCNPISGHATLYWYQQILGQGPKLLIQFQNNGVVDDSQLPKDRFSAERLKGVDSTLKIQPAKLEDSAVYLCASSLAGYYEQYFGPGTRLTVT.

The V gene is TRBV24-1, the J gene TRBJ1-5; D is perhaps TRBD1 (5 bases). The CDR3 spans 14 residues. Germline CDR1 reads KGHDR; CDR2 reads SFDVKD. The V end was cut by 7 bases, the J end by 3 bases, with 12 bases between. The chain's CDR3 is CATSESRDNQPQHF. The CDR3 nucleotides read TGTGCCACCAGCGAAAGCAGGGACAATCAGCCCCAGCATTTT.

This sequence joins TRBV25-1 and TRBJ1-6, with TRBD1 identical over 9 bases. The length of the CDR3 is 13 residues. Germline V gene data show CDR1 as MGHDK and CDR2 as SYGVNS. With V trimmed by 7 bases and J by 10 bases, 5 bases remained unmatched. The CDR3 bases are TGTGCCAGCAAAGGGACAGGGAAATCACCCCTCCACTTT. It is translated as CASKGTGKSPLHF.

V usage is TRBV2 and J usage is TRBJ1-2; 8 bases agree with TRBD1. J was trimmed by 1 base and V by 5 bases; bases with no gene match: 3. The CDR3 runs 14 residues. Germline CDR1 and CDR2: SNHLY and FYNNEI. The CDR3 is CASSFGQGNYGYTF. As DNA, the CDR3 is TGTGCCAGCAGTTTCGGACAGGGTAACTATGGCTACACCTTC.